The 5 T cell receptor beta chains reported below all come from one sample, sequenced in a study of blood T cell repertoires in COVID-19. This table comes from immunoSEQ multiplex PCR, and its TCRdb copy is limited to in-frame clones, with some not included. The sample carries roughly 120,000 clones, roughly nine tenths recorded once. Sequencing input: peripheral blood. All receptors come from a man between 65 and 85 years old who had recovered from COVID-19.

The CDR3 reads CASTRGGANVLTF. CDR3 coding DNA: TGCGCCAGCACCAGAGGGGGGGCCAACGTCCTGACTTTC. This chain joins TRBV5-1 and TRBJ2-6, with D perhaps matching TRBD2 (5 bases). Germline V gene data show CDR1 as SGHRS and CDR2 as YFSETQ. V was shortened by 6 bases and J by 4 bases, with 8 bases between the two germline ends. The CDR3 is 13 residues long.

Here the CDR3 reads CASSLPASGTDTQYF. DNA for the CDR3: TGTGCCAGCAGTTTACCGGCTAGCGGCACAGATACGCAGTATTTT. The gene calls are TRBV28 and TRBJ2-3; a weak D match, TRBD2 (6 bases). The CDR3 has 15 amino acids. Per the germline V gene, CDR1 is MDHEN and CDR2 is SYDVKM. Deletions cut 2 bases from V and 1 base from J, with 10 bases between.

The rearrangement uses TRBV11-2 and TRBJ2-1, with 9 bases matching TRBD2. V dropped 3 bases and J dropped 0; count of bases not matched to a gene: 3. There are 16 residues in the CDR3. The V gene's germline CDR1 is SGHAT and CDR2 FQNNGV. CDR3: CASSFQRGVSYNEQFF. In DNA, the CDR3 is TGTGCCAGCAGCTTTCAGCGGGGGGTCTCCTACAATGAGCAGTTCTTC.

This clone came up a few times. The chain combines TRBV7-3 with TRBJ1-2; a possible D gene is TRBD1 (6 bases). V lost 5 bases, J lost 0 bases, and 16 bases lay in between. This CDR3 spans 16 amino acids. Germline V gene lookup returns CDR1 SGHTA and CDR2 FQGTGA. CDR3 nucleotide sequence: TGTGCCAGCAGCCTGACAGGAGTCGCACCTAACTATGGCTACACCTTC. Residues: CASSLTGVAPNYGYTF.

This clone was observed a few times. V usage is TRBV2 and J usage is TRBJ1-6; possible D gene TRBD1, 5 bases. Germline values: CDR1 SNHLY, CDR2 FYNNEI. V was clipped by 6 bases and J by 9 bases, with 15 bases between them. The CDR3 has 14 amino acids. The chain's CDR3 is CASRGGGSGSPLHF. CDR3 bases: TGTGCCAGCAGGGGGGGTGGGAGCGGTTCACCCCTCCACTTT.